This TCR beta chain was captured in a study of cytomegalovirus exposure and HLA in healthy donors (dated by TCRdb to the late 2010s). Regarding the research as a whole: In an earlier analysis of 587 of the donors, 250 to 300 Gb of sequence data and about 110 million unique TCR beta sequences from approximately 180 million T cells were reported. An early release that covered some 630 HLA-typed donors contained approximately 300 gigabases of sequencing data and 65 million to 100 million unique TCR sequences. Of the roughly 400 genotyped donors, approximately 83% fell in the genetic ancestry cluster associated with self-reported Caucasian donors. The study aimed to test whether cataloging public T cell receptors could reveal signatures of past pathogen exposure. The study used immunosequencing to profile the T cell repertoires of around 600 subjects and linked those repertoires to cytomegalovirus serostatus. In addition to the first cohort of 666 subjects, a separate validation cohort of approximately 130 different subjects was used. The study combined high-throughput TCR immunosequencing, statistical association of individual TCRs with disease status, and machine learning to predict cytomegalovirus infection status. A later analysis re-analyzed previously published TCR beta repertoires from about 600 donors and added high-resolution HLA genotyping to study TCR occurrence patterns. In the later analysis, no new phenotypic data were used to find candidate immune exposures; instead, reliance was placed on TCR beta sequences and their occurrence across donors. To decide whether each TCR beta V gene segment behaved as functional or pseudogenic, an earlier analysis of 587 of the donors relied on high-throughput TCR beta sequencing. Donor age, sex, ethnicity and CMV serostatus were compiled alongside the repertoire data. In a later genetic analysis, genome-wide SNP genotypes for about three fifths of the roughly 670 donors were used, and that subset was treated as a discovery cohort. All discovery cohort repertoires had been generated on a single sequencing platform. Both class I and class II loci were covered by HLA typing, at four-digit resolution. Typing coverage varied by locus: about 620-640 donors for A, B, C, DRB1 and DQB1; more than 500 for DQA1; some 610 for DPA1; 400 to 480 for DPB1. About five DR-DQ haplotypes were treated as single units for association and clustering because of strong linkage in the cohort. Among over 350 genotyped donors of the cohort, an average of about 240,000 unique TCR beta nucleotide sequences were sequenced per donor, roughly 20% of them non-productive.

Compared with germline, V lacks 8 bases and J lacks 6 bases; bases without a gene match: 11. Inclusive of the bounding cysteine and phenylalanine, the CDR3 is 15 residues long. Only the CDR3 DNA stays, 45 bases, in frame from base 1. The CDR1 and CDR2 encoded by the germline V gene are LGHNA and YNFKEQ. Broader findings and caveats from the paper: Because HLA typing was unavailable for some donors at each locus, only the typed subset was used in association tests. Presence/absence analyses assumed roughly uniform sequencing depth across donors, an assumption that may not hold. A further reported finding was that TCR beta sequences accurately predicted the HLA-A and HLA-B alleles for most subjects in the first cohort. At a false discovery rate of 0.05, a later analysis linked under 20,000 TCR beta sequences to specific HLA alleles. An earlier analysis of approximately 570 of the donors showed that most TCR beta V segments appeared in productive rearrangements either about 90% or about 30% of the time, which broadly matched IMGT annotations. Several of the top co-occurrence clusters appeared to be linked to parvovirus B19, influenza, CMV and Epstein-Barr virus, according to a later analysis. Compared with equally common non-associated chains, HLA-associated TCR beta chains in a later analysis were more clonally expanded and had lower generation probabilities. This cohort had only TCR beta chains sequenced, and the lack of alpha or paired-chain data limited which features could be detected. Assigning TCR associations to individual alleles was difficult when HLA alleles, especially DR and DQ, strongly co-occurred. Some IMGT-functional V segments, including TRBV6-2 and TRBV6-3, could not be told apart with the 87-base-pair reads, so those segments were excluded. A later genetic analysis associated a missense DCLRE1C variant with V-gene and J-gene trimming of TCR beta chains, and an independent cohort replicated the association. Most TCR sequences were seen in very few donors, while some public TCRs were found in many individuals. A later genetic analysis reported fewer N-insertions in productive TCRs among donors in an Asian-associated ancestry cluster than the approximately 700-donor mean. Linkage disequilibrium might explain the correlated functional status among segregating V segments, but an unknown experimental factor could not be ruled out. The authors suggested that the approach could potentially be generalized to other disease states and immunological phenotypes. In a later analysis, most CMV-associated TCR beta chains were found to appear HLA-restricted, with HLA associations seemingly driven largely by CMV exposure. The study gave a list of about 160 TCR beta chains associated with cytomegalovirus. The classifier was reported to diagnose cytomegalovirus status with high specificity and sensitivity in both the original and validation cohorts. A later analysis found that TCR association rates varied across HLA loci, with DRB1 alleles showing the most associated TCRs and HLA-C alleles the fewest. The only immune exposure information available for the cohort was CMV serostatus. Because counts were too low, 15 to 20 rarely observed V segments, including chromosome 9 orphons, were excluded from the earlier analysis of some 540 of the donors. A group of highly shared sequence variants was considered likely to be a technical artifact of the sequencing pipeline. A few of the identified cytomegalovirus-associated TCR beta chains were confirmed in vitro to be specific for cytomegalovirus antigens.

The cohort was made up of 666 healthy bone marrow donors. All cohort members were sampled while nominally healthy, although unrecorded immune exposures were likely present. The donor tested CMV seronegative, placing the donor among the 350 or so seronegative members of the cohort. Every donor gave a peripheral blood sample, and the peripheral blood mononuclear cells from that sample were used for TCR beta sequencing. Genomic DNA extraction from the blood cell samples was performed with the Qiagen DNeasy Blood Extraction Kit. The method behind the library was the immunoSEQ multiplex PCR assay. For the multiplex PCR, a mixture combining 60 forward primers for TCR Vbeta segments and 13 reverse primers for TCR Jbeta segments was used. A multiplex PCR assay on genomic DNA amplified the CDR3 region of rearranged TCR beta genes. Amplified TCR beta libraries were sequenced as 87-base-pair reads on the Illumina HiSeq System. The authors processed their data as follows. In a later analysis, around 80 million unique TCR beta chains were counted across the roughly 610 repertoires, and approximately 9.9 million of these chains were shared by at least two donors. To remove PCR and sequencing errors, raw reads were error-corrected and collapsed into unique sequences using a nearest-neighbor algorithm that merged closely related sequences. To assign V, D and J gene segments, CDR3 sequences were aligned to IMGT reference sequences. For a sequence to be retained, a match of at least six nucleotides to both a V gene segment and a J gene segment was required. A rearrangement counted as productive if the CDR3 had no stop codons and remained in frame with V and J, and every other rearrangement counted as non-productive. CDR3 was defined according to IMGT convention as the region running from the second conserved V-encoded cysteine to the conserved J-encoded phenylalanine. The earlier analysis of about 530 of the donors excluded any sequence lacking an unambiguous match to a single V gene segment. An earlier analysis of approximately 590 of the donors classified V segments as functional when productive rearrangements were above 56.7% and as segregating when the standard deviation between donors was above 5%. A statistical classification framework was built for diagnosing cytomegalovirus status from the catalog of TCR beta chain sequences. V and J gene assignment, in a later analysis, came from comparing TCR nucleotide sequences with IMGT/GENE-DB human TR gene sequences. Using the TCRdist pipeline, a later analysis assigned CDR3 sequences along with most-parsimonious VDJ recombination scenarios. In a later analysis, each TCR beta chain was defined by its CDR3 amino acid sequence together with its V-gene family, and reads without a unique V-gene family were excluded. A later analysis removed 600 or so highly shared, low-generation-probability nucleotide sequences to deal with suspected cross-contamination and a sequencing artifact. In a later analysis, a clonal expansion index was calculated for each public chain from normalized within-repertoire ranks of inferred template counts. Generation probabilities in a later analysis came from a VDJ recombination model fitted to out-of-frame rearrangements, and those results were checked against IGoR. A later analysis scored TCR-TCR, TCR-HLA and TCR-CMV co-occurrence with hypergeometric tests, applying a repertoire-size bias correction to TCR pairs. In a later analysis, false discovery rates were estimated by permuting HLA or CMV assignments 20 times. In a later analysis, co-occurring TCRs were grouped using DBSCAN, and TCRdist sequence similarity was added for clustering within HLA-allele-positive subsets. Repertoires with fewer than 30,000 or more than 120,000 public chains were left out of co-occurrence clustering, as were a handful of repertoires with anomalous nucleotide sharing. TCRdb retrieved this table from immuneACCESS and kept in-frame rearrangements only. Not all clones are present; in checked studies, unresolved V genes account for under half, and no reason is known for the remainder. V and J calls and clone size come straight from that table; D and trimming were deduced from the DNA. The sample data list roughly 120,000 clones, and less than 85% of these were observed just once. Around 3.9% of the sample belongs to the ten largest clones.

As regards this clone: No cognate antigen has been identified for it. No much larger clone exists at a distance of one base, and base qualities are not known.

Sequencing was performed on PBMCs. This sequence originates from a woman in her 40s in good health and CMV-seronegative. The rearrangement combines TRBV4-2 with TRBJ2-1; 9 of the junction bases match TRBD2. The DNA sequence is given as TGTGCCAGCGGCAGTAGCGGGGGCGCTCTCAATGAGCAGTTCTTC. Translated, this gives CASGSSGGALNEQFF.